This TCR beta chain was retrieved from a study of T cell repertoires in cytomegalovirus infection. Study-level information: CMV epitopes, recently identified HLA-C-restricted and well-studied HLA-B-restricted, were used. It was the public TCR beta signatures that indicated both CMV infection and matching HLA type.

TCRdb ran MiXCR on the reads and lists one entry per CDR3 protein. The table includes about 110,000 distinct CDR3 sequences, around 30% detected once. General study results and limits: Ex vivo, HLA-C-restricted CMV-specific TCR beta clonotypes prevailed over the rest of the response.

The CDR3 has 15 residues. Germline assignment: CDR1 SEHNR and CDR2 FQNEAQ (reference sequence). The germline V and J ends were trimmed by 3 bases and 2 bases, with 13 bases remaining between them. On this clonotype itself: Its antigen is currently unknown.

The specimen was CD8+ T cells from cultured PBMCs, collected from culture after CMV antigen stimulation. V is TRBV7-9 and J is TRBJ1-1, with a weak D call TRBD1 (5 bases). The sequence came from a human donor in good health (CMV status not recorded). Some clones in this sample may be carry-over from other donors' samples. Here the CDR3 DNA reads TGTGCCAGCAGCTTCCCGGGCCAGGGTAACACTGAAGCTTTCTTT. Translating gives CASSFPGQGNTEAFF.